This T cell receptor beta chain was obtained from a study of T cells after yellow fever vaccination. Background on the study: Each low-cell-number fraction was prepared by means of SMART-Seq v4 Ultra Low Input. Study-level points and caveats: FACS-sorted repertoires could contain abundant clonotypes contaminating from the bulk population. Booster sampling recovered most clones from primary vaccination (under 98% CD4, approximately 90% CD8). A secondary response was less intense yet reached its peak sooner, at day 5 versus 15.

CDR3 size: 12 residues. Trimming took off 5 bases at V and 11 bases at J, with 13 bases between the two ends. The V gene's germline CDR1 is MNHEY and CDR2 SVGAGI. This clonotype came up a few times. The antigen remains undetermined. Using its own MiXCR run on the 5' RACE reads, TCRdb lists one record per CDR3 protein. The sample holds about 260,000 distinct CDR3 sequences, about 5.2% seen once. The receptor comes from a man younger than 35 who received the YFV17D yellow fever vaccine. The source was CD4+ T cells sorted from PBMCs, collected on the day of the yellow fever booster vaccination. V usage is TRBV6-5 and J usage is TRBJ1-3; D not resolved. The CDR3 here is CASSASLGPIYF. In DNA, the CDR3 is TGTGCCAGCAGTGCCTCCCTTGGTCCCATATATTTT.